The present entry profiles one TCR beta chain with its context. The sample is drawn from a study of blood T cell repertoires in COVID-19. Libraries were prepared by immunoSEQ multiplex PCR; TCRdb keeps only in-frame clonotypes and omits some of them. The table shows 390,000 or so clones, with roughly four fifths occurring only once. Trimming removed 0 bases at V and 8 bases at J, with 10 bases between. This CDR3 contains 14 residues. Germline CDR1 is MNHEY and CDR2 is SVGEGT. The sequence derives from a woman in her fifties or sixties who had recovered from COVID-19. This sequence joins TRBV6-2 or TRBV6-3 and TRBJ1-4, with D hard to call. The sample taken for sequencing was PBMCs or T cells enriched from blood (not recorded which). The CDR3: CASSYSGAREKLFF. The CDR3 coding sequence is TGTGCCAGCAGTTACTCGGGAGCGCGGGAAAAACTGTTTTTT.